These 21 T cell receptor beta chains originate from one sample sequenced in a study of T cell repertoires in cytomegalovirus infection. One entry per CDR3 protein results from TCRdb running MiXCR on the reads. The data hold under 250,000 distinct CDR3 sequences, with about 12% observed a single time. Material for sequencing was PBMCs. These receptors were collected from a human donor in good health (CMV status not recorded). Some clones in this sample may be carry-over from other donors' samples.

This clonotype was observed at least ten times. The gene calls are TRBV7-2 and TRBJ2-7, with a possible D match to TRBD2 (6 bases). This CDR3 contains 14 residues. The V end lost 3 bases, the J end lost 4 bases, and 13 bases lay between the germline ends. Looked up from germline, CDR1 is SGHTA and CDR2 is FQGNSA. The DNA of the CDR3 is TGTGCCAGCAGCTTGCCCGGGGGAGGATACGAGCAGTACTTC. Encoded protein: CASSLPGGGYEQYF.

Ten or more counts support this clonotype. This chain joins TRBV5-1 and TRBJ2-5; D tentatively fits TRBD1 or TRBD2 (6 bases each). This CDR3 is built from 15 residues. The ends were cut back, 6 bases at V and 0 bases at J, with 15 bases in the middle. Germline CDR1 SGHRS, CDR2 YFSETQ. CDR3 loop: CASNPGGGNQETQYF. CDR3 coding DNA: TGCGCCAGCAACCCCGGAGGGGGAAACCAAGAGACCCAGTACTTC.

This clonotype was seen ten or more times. The rearrangement links TRBV28 to TRBJ2-7, with D tentatively TRBD2 (5 bases). Germline V gene sequence: CDR1 MDHEN, CDR2 SYDVKM. CDR3 length: 12 amino acids. The DNA for the CDR3 is TGTGTAACGCGGGCAGGCTCCTACGAGCAGTACTTC. Its protein is CVTRAGSYEQYF.

This clonotype showed up many times. V usage is TRBV6-1 and J usage is TRBJ1-2, with D possibly TRBD1 on 5 matching bases. Trimming took off 5 bases at V and 3 bases at J, with 7 bases between the two ends. The CDR3 has 12 residues. The germline CDR1 and CDR2 sequences are MNHNS and SASEGT. The CDR3: CASSQGDYGYTF. CDR3 nucleotides: TGTGCCAGCAGTCAGGGTGACTATGGCTACACCTTC.

This clonotype was observed a few times. The chain has TRBV20-1 and TRBJ2-5, with 11 nucleotides matching TRBD2. Per germline, CDR1 DFQATT and CDR2 SNEGSKA (reference sequence). V gave up 2 bases and J gave up 1 base; unmatched junction bases: 3. The CDR3 sequence is 15 residues long. CDR3 in amino acids: CSARSSGGIQETQYF. In nucleotides, the CDR3 is TGCAGTGCTAGATCTAGCGGGGGGATCCAAGAGACCCAGTACTTC.

V gene TRBV6-2 or TRBV6-3 combines with J gene TRBJ2-5, with D perhaps matching TRBD1 (5 bases). The CDR3 has 14 amino acids. Germline V CDR1 and CDR2: MNHEY, SVGEGT. Trimming cost V 5 bases and J 7 bases, with 17 bases left between them. CDR3 nucleotides: TGTGCCAGCAGTCTACCGGACAATTCGGGGACCCAGTACTTC. This encodes CASSLPDNSGTQYF.

This clonotype was picked up a small number of times. The chain has TRBV28 and TRBJ2-7, with D hard to call. The V end lost 8 bases, the J end lost 2 bases, and 13 bases lay between the germline ends. CDR1 is MDHEN, CDR2 SYDVKM, per germline. The CDR3 totals 13 residues. The CDR3: CASGPVATYEQYF. The DNA of the CDR3 is TGTGCCAGCGGGCCAGTAGCCACCTACGAGCAGTACTTC.

This clonotype has ten or more counts. The chain combines TRBV28 with TRBJ1-1; the D is unclear. V was clipped by 6 bases and J by 6 bases, with 11 bases between them. This CDR3 has 12 residues. Germline-derived CDR1 and CDR2 are MDHEN and SYDVKM. DNA for the CDR3: TGTGCCAGCAGCCTCGTTGCACCTGAAGCTTTCTTT. This gives the protein CASSLVAPEAFF. Looking up the rest from reference TRBV28 and TRBJ1-1 gives the full variable domain: DVKVTQSSRYLVKRTGEKVFLECVQDMDHENMFWYRQDPGLGLRLIYFSYDVKMKEKGDIPEGYSVSREKKERFSLILESASTNQTSMYLCASSLVAPEAFFGQGTRLTVV.

This clonotype has ten or more counts. The chain is built from TRBV7-3 and TRBJ2-7, with 8 bases aligning to TRBD2. The junction had 9 bases not matched to a gene; V was cut back by 4 bases and J by 4 bases. The CDR3 extends over 15 amino acids. Germline loops: CDR1 SGHTA, CDR2 FQGTGA. The CDR3 nucleotides are TGTGCCAGCAGCTCCGAAGCGGGAGCCATTTACGAGCAGTACTTC. Its translation: CASSSEAGAIYEQYF.

This clonotype showed up many times. The chain carries TRBV7-2 and TRBJ2-1, with 10 bases aligning to TRBD2. From germline, CDR1 is SGHTA and CDR2 FQGNSA. V lost 2 bases to trimming and J lost 5 bases; unmatched junction nucleotides: 9. This CDR3 has 17 residues. The CDR3 here is CASSLSSGRPGDNEQFF. For the CDR3, the DNA is TGTGCCAGCAGCTTAAGTAGCGGGAGGCCCGGGGACAATGAGCAGTTCTTC. Full variable domain (rest looked up from reference TRBV7-2 and TRBJ2-1): GAGVSQSPSNKVTEKGKDVELRCDPISGHTALYWYRQSLGQGLEFLIYFQGNSAPDKSGLPSDRFSAERTGGSVSTLTIQRTQQEDSAVYLCASSLSSGRPGDNEQFFGPGTRLTVL.

This clonotype was seen many times. This chain uses TRBV12-3 or TRBV12-4 with TRBJ1-2, with D perhaps matching TRBD1 (6 bases). The V end lost 3 bases, the J end lost 8 bases, and 16 bases lay between the germline ends. This CDR3 is 14 amino acids long. CDR3 in amino acids: CASSFGQTTGGYTF. CDR3 nucleotide sequence: TGTGCCAGCAGTTTCGGACAGACAACGGGGGGCTACACCTTC.

The rearrangement links TRBV12-3 or TRBV12-4 to TRBJ1-3, with 7 bases fitting TRBD1. With 5 bases clipped from V and 4 bases from J, the junction kept 5 bases outside the gene matches. The CDR3 contains 14 residues. The DNA of the CDR3 is TGTGCCAGCAGTCCGACAGGGAGAGGAAACACCATATATTTT. Its protein is CASSPTGRGNTIYF.

This clonotype has at least ten counts. The chain combines TRBV12-3 or TRBV12-4 with TRBJ1-6, with TRBD1 matching 7 bases. Trimming removed 5 bases from V and 2 bases from J; junction bases left unmatched: 6. The CDR3 covers 16 residues. CDR3 loop: CASSLQDRTYNSPLHF. The CDR3, as DNA: TGTGCCAGCAGTCTACAGGACAGGACCTATAATTCACCCCTCCACTTT.

This clonotype has only a few counts. J is TRBJ1-5 and V is TRBV6-6, with D uncertain. V lost 3 bases and J lost 3, with 9 bases in between. CDR1 MNHNY and CDR2 SVGAGI come from the germline V gene (reference sequence). The CDR3 is made up of 14 amino acids. The CDR3 DNA is TGTGCCAGCAGTTATTCCCACCACAATCAGCCCCAGCATTTT. Amino acids: CASSYSHHNQPQHF.

The chain couples TRBV28 to TRBJ2-7, with D hard to call. The CDR3 is 14 residues long. The V gene's germline CDR1 is MDHEN and CDR2 SYDVKM. V was pared by 3 bases and J by 3 bases, with 12 bases between. In DNA form, the CDR3 reads TGTGCCAGCAGTTTGGGTCCCCCAGGCTACGAGCAGTACTTC. This translates into CASSLGPPGYEQYF.

The chain carries TRBV7-9 and TRBJ1-4; D gene uncertain. The V end lost 5 bases, the J end lost 3 bases, and 13 bases lay between the germline ends. This CDR3 is 15 amino acids long. CDR1 and CDR2 (germline): SEHNR, FQNEAQ (reference sequence). The CDR3 sequence is CASSPNVGANEKLFF. CDR3 nucleotides: TGTGCCAGCAGCCCAAACGTCGGGGCTAATGAAAAACTGTTTTTT.

The chain combines TRBV20-1 with TRBJ1-4, with D maybe TRBD1 (6 bases). The CDR3 has 14 amino acids. The germline CDR1 and CDR2 sequences are DFQATT and SNEGSKA (reference sequence). V lost 5 bases and J lost 3, with 13 bases in between. The CDR3 sequence is CSALGGAANEKLFF. The CDR3 region has the DNA TGCAGTGCTTTGGGGGGGGCGGCTAATGAAAAACTGTTTTTT.

This clonotype was observed a handful of times. The V gene is TRBV14, the J gene TRBJ1-3, with no clear D. Trimming shortened V by 0 bases and J by 0 bases, and 15 bases separated the two germline ends. The CDR3 length is 18 residues. From germline, CDR1 is SGHDN and CDR2 FVKESK. Here the CDR3 DNA reads TGTGCCAGCAGCCAAGATTATAGGACGGGCAGCTCTGGAAACACCATATATTTT. Protein: CASSQDYRTGSSGNTIYF.

The sample holds many counts of this clonotype. The rearrangement links TRBV27 to TRBJ2-7, with D perhaps matching TRBD1 (5 bases). The CDR3 loop spans 14 amino acids. V was pared by 1 base and J by 7 bases, with 14 bases between. Germline values: CDR1 MNHEY, CDR2 SMNVEV (reference sequence). In DNA form, the CDR3 reads TGTGCCAGCAGTTTATACACAGGTTTGGAGGAGCAGTACTTC. Its protein product is CASSLYTGLEEQYF.

This clonotype was seen repeatedly, ten times or more. The rearrangement links TRBV7-2 to TRBJ1-5; perhaps TRBD1 as D (5 bases). The CDR3 sequence is 15 residues long. V was shortened by 5 bases and J by 3 bases, with 14 bases between the two germline ends. The germline V gene encodes CDR1 SGHTA and CDR2 FQGNSA. This CDR3 reads CASSPDSVANQPQHF. The CDR3 nucleotides read TGTGCCAGCAGCCCTGACAGTGTTGCCAATCAGCCCCAGCATTTT.

This clonotype was seen more than once but under ten times. The CDR3 region has the DNA TGTGCCAGCAGTTCCGGACAGACATCCTATGGCTACACCTTC. It yields the protein CASSSGQTSYGYTF. V usage is TRBV28 and J usage is TRBJ1-2; weak D call: TRBD1 (6 bases). The V gene lost 4 bases and the J gene lost 4 bases, with 13 bases spanning the gap. The CDR3 length is 14 residues. Germline V CDR1 and CDR2: MDHEN, SYDVKM.